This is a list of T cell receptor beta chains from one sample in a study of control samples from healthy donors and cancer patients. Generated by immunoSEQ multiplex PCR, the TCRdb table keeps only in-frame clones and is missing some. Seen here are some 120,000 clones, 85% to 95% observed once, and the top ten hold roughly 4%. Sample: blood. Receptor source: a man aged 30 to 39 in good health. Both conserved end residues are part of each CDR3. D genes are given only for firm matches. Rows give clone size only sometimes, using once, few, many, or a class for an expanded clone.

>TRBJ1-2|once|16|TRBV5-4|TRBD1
TGTGCCAGCAGCTTGGCAGGGGGGCGTTTCGAGGATGGCTACACCTTC
CASSLAGGRFEDGYTF
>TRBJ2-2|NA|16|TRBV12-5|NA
TGTGCTAGTGGTTTGGACCCCAGGTTCAGAATAGGGGAGCTGTTTTTT
CASGLDPRFRIGELFF
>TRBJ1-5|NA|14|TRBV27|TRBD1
TGTGCCAGCAGTTTCGACAGGGAGAATCAGCCCCAGCATTTT
CASSFDRENQPQHF
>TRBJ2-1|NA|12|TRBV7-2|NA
TGTGCCAGCAGCTTGGGCGAGGATGAGCAGTTCTTC
CASSLGEDEQFF
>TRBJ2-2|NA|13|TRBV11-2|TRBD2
TGTGCCAGCATAGCGGGGGGGGCCGGGGAGCTGTTTTTT
CASIAGGAGELFF
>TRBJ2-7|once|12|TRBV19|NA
TGTGCCAGTATCGATCAGGGGGGCGAGCAGTACTTC
CASIDQGGEQYF
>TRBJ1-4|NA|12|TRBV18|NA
TGTGCCAGCTCACGCGTCCAAGAAAAACTGTTTTTT
CASSRVQEKLFF
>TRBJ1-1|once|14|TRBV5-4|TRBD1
TGTGCCAGCAGCTTGCAGGGACAGGGGGCTGAAGCTTTCTTT
CASSLQGQGAEAFF
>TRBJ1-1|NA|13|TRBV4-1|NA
TGCGCCAGCAGCCAAGCCCCGAACACTGAAGCTTTCTTT
CASSQAPNTEAFF
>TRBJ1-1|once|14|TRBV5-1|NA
TGCGCCAGCAGCCCCCAGGGCGGGAACACTGAAGCTTTCTTT
CASSPQGGNTEAFF
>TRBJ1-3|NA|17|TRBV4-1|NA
TGCGCCAGCAGCCAAGATCCGCAGAAGAGCTCTGGAAACACCATATATTTT
CASSQDPQKSSGNTIYF
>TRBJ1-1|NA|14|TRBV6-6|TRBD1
TGTGCCAGCAGTCCAGGGACAGAAAACACTGAAGCTTTCTTT
CASSPGTENTEAFF
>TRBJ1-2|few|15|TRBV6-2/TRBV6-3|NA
TGTGCCAGCAGTTACTCGAGTTCCCTTGGCTATGGCTACACCTTC
CASSYSSSLGYGYTF
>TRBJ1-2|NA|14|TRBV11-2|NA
TGTGCCAGCAGCCCGTTTACCGGTAACTATGGCTACACCTTC
CASSPFTGNYGYTF
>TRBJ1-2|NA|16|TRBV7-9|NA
TGTGCCAGCAGACCACGGATCGGGCTACGAAACTATGGCTACACCTTC
CASRPRIGLRNYGYTF
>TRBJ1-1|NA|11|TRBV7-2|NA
TGTGCCAGCAGTTTTTTCGCCGAAGCTTTCTTT
CASSFFAEAFF